Each of the 2 T cell receptor beta chains below was sequenced from the same sample in a study of OX40 agonist ivuxolimab in advanced cancers. Only in-frame clones appear in the TCRdb table, and some are missing; sequencing was by immunoSEQ multiplex PCR. The sample includes roughly 100,000 clones, 90% seen only once; the top ten take under 2%. Source: CD4+ or CD8+ T cells sorted from blood, taken in a trial of the OX40 agonist ivuxolimab. The receptor source for this set is an adult with an advanced solid tumor such as melanoma, head and neck, liver or kidney cancer.

This chain uses TRBV19 with TRBJ1-2; 8 bases match TRBD1. CDR1 is LNHDA, CDR2 SQIVND, per germline (reference sequence). Trimming at V came to 0 bases and at J to 6 bases, leaving 6 bases not matched to a gene. The CDR3 covers 15 residues. This CDR3 reads CASSIDMDRVHGYTF. CDR3 coding DNA: TGTGCCAGTAGTATAGATATGGACAGGGTCCATGGCTACACCTTC.

The chain carries TRBV29-1 and TRBJ1-4, with 10 bases lining up with TRBD1. Germline CDR1 is SQVTM and CDR2 is ANQGSEA. The CDR3 totals 15 residues. Trimming cost V 5 bases and J 3 bases; bases outside gene matches: 6. The CDR3 loop is CSVRQGAASNEKLFF. CDR3 DNA sequence: TGCAGCGTTCGACAGGGGGCTGCGTCTAATGAAAAACTGTTTTTT. The full variable domain, in which reference TRBV29-1 and TRBJ1-4 provide the parts outside the CDR3, is SAVISQKPSRDICQRGTSLTIQCQVDSQVTMMFWYRQQPGQSLTLIATANQGSEATYESGFVIDKFPISRPNLTFSTLTVSNMSPEDSSIYLCSVRQGAASNEKLFFGSGTQLSVL.